These 32 T cell receptor beta chains were all obtained from the same sample, sequenced in a study of Ad26.COV2.S vaccination and SARS-CoV-2 variants. TCRdb's copy holds only in-frame clones and misses some; the assay was immunoSEQ multiplex PCR. The sample has about 400,000 clones, about 89% seen once. The treatment was: about 20 received Ad26.COV2.S at low or high dose, single or two shots; 5 received placebo; per-sample allocation not given. Samples came from day 63 after the first vaccine or placebo injection. Here the sequenced sample was peripheral blood, taken in a trial of Ad26.COV2.S vaccine versus placebo. Every receptor here comes from a person between 18 and 59 years old who received the Ad26.COV2.S COVID-19 vaccine or a placebo.

The V call is TRBV12-5, the J call TRBJ2-1; 8 nucleotides line up with TRBD2. CDR3 size: 14 residues. CDR1 is LGHNT, CDR2 FRNRAP, per germline. Germline trimming cut 4 bases from V and 5 bases from J; bases unmatched to any gene: 4. The CDR3 DNA is TGTGCTAGTGGTTCGGGACTAGTAAACAATGAGCAGTTCTTC. This codes for CASGSGLVNNEQFF.

The rearrangement links TRBV5-6 to TRBJ1-1; 10 positions agree with TRBD1. Trimming took 4 bases from V and 11 from J; bases not matched to a gene: 8. Germline-derived CDR1 and CDR2 are SGHDT and YYEEEE. This CDR3 has 13 residues. CDR3 nucleotides: TGTGCCAGCAGCCTTCCGGGACAGGGGACGGCTTTCTTT. Protein sequence: CASSLPGQGTAFF.

Only a few counts were recorded for this clone. The chain has TRBV7-9 and TRBJ2-2; TRBD1 or TRBD2 may be the D gene (5 bases each). V lost 5 bases to trimming and J lost 1 base, with 20 bases between them. CDR1 and CDR2 from the germline V gene are SEHNR and FQNEAQ (reference sequence). CDR3 size: 18 residues. The CDR3 sequence is CASSRPSPGTRNTGELFF. The CDR3 nucleotides are TGTGCCAGCAGCCGACCCAGTCCGGGGACCCGGAACACCGGGGAGCTGTTTTTT.

The chain combines TRBV24-1 with TRBJ2-1, with 8 bases matching TRBD1. Germline-derived CDR1 and CDR2 are KGHDR and SFDVKD. The ends lost 4 bases at V and 7 bases at J; junction bases unmatched: 5. CDR3 length: 14 residues. CDR3 region: CATSDRTGRNEQFF. CDR3 DNA: TGTGCCACCAGTGACAGGACAGGGAGGAATGAGCAGTTCTTC.

V and J are TRBV20-1 and TRBJ2-1; TRBD1 is a possible D gene (5 bases). V was shortened by 3 bases and J by 3 bases, with 12 bases between the two germline ends. Germline lookup yields CDR1 DFQATT and CDR2 SNEGSKA (reference sequence). The CDR3 contains 14 residues. The CDR3 loop is CSASPQGYYNEQFF. CDR3 DNA: TGCAGTGCTAGTCCCCAGGGTTACTACAATGAGCAGTTCTTC.

V is TRBV9 and J is TRBJ2-7, with TRBD1 as a possible D gene (5 bases). Per the germline V gene, CDR1 is SGDLS and CDR2 is YYNGEE. This CDR3 is built from 14 residues. The V end was cut by 0 bases, the J end by 0 bases, with 7 bases between. In nucleotides, the CDR3 is TGTGCCAGCAGCGTAGACAGGAACTCCTACGAGCAGTACTTC. Residues: CASSVDRNSYEQYF. Combining the CDR3 with reference TRBV9 and TRBJ2-7 gives the whole variable domain DSGVTQTPKHLITATGQRVTLRCSPRSGDLSVYWYQQSLDQGLQFLIQYYNGEERAKGNILERFSAQQFPDLHSELNLSSLELGDSALYFCASSVDRNSYEQYFGPGTRLTVT.

The rearrangement joins TRBV5-6 to TRBJ2-2, with D tentatively TRBD1 (6 bases). CDR3 length: 12 amino acids. Between the trimmed V and J ends, which lost 4 bases and 6 bases, there was a span of 7 bases. Germline V gene lookup returns CDR1 SGHDT and CDR2 YYEEEE. The CDR3 region is CASSRQAGELFF. Written as DNA, the CDR3 is TGTGCCAGCAGCCGACAGGCCGGGGAGCTGTTTTTT.

This clone was recorded only once. The V call is TRBV30, the J call TRBJ2-7, with D possibly TRBD1 on 6 matching bases. The CDR3 consists of 10 residues. V lost 1 base and J lost 10, with 8 bases in between. Germline V lookup: CDR1 GTSNPN, CDR2 SVGIG (reference sequence). DNA for the CDR3: TGTGCCTGGAGTGCCGGGACACAGTACTTC. Encoded protein: CAWSAGTQYF.

The chain has TRBV2 and TRBJ2-2; D is unclear. Looked up from germline, CDR1 is SNHLY and CDR2 is FYNNEI. CDR3 size: 13 residues. Deletions cut 5 bases from V and 0 bases from J, with 4 bases between. The CDR3 is CASSLANTGELFF. In DNA, the CDR3 is TGTGCCAGCAGTCTAGCGAACACCGGGGAGCTGTTTTTT.

The chain combines TRBV5-4 with TRBJ1-2; D unclear. The germline V and J ends were trimmed by 4 bases and 3 bases, with 7 bases remaining between them. Germline V gene data show CDR1 as SGHNT and CDR2 as YYREEE (reference sequence). This CDR3 comprises 12 residues. DNA of the CDR3: TGTGCCAGCAGCGAAGATTACTATGGCTACACCTTC. Translating gives CASSEDYYGYTF.

The table lists this clone with a count of one. The V and J genes are TRBV3-1 (or the pseudogene TRBV3-2) and TRBJ1-2; 7 bases align to TRBD1. V lost 3 bases and J lost 6; bases outside the gene matches: 10. The CDR3 loop spans 15 amino acids. The germline CDR1 and CDR2 sequences are LGHDT and YNNKEL (reference sequence). CDR3 amino acids: CASSHTGTERNGYTF. The CDR3, as DNA: TGTGCCAGCAGCCATACCGGGACAGAGAGGAATGGCTACACCTTC.

The rearrangement links TRBV7-2 to TRBJ2-3; 10 bases match TRBD2. Germline CDR1 SGHTA, CDR2 FQGNSA. Unmatched junction bases numbered 12, after V lost 4 bases and J lost 2 bases. This CDR3 contains 18 residues. This CDR3 reads CASSSYSGRSLYTDTQYF. The CDR3 DNA is TGTGCCAGCAGCTCATATAGCGGGAGGAGCCTTTACACAGATACGCAGTATTTT.

This clone was detected only a few times. The chain links TRBV11-3 to TRBJ1-1, with D hard to call. V lost 1 base, J lost 1 base, and 4 bases lay in between. The germline gives CDR1 SGHNT, CDR2 YENEEA. CDR3 length equals 13 residues. The CDR3 loop reads CASSLGGNTEAFF. For the CDR3, the DNA is TGTGCCAGCAGCTTAGGGGGGAACACTGAAGCTTTCTTT.

This sequence joins TRBV6-5 and TRBJ2-7; D gene uncertain. Germline-derived CDR1 and CDR2 are MNHEY and SVGAGI. V was cut by 2 bases and J by 6 bases, with 14 bases left in between. This CDR3 contains 14 residues. The CDR3 coding sequence is TGTGCCAGCAGTTACCCAGGAACCGCCGGCGAGCAGTACTTC. It encodes CASSYPGTAGEQYF.

The rearrangement links TRBV30 to TRBJ2-5; D call uncertain. Germline V lookup: CDR1 GTSNPN, CDR2 SVGIG (reference sequence). CDR3 length: 14 amino acids. V shed 2 bases and J shed 5 bases, with 15 bases lying between them. The CDR3 spells CAWSPLRATETQYF. The CDR3 bases are TGTGCCTGGAGTCCCCTTCGGGCGACGGAGACCCAGTACTTC.

Note on this clone: An end of the junction differs from the germline gene, which may be a read error. The chain employs TRBV7-9 and TRBJ2-1; TRBD2 aligns across 9 bases. The CDR3 is made up of 14 amino acids. CDR1 SEHNR and CDR2 FQNEAQ come from the germline V gene (reference sequence). The CDR3 DNA follows: TGTGCCGGCAGGGGCAGCGGGAGGCCTCATGAGCAGTTCTTC. Amino acids: CAGRGSGRPHEQFF.

This chain joins TRBV19 and TRBJ2-7; D is unclear. Trimming pared 0 bases from V and 6 bases from J, leaving 9 bases between. The CDR3 consists of 13 residues. CDR1 and CDR2 (germline): LNHDA, SQIVND (reference sequence). The CDR3: CASSIDGRGEQYF. DNA for the CDR3: TGTGCCAGTAGTATAGATGGACGAGGCGAGCAGTACTTC.

The genes are TRBV18 and TRBJ1-1, with 12 bases identical to TRBD1. With V trimmed by 1 base and J by 4 bases, 10 bases remained unmatched. The CDR3 length is 18 residues. Germline CDR1 and CDR2: KGHSH and LQKENI. The CDR3 reads CASSPLGGTGGLGTEAFF. The CDR3, as DNA: TGTGCCAGCTCACCACTTGGTGGGACAGGGGGCCTCGGCACTGAAGCTTTCTTT. The full variable domain, its missing parts supplied by reference TRBV18 and TRBJ1-1, is NAGVMQNPRHLVRRRGQEARLRCSPMKGHSHVYWYRQLPEEGLKFMVYLQKENIIDESGMPKERFSAEFPKEGPSILRIQQVVRGDSAAYFCASSPLGGTGGLGTEAFFGQGTRLTVV.

This clone was seen a few times. V and J are TRBV19 and TRBJ1-1; no reliable D call. Germline CDR1 is LNHDA and CDR2 is SQIVND (reference sequence). This CDR3 spans 13 amino acids. V was clipped by 9 bases and J by 6 bases, with 17 bases between them. CDR3 in amino acids: CASREVGRAEAFF. The CDR3 DNA sequence: TGTGCCAGCCGGGAGGTGGGCAGAGCTGAAGCTTTCTTT.

This chain joins TRBV20-1 and TRBJ2-3, with a possible D match to TRBD2 (6 bases). Trimming stripped 3 bases from V and 2 bases from J, with 9 bases between. The CDR3 runs to 13 residues. Per germline, CDR1 DFQATT and CDR2 SNEGSKA (reference sequence). CDR3 in DNA: TGCAGTGCTAGTGGGGGGAACACAGATACGCAGTATTTT. The encoded protein is CSASGGNTDTQYF.

This clone was counted only a few times. The chain uses TRBV21-1 and TRBJ2-7; TRBD1, the table's D call, was not compared with the DNA. TRBV21-1 is given as a pseudogene. The CDR3 contains 16 residues. The CDR3 region has the DNA TGTGCCAGCAGCCCTGGCCCCCGGGACAATTCCTACGAGCAGTACTTC. Translating gives CASSPGPRDNSYEQYF.

This chain links TRBV6-6 with TRBJ1-5; maybe TRBD1 (5 bases). From germline, CDR1 is MNHNY and CDR2 SVGAGI (reference sequence). This CDR3 is 15 amino acids long. V lost 0 bases, J lost 1 base, and 7 bases lay in between. The CDR3 nucleotides read TGTGCCAGCAGTTACTCTGGGGACAGCAATCAGCCCCAGCATTTT. Translating gives CASSYSGDSNQPQHF.

The V and J genes are TRBV27 and TRBJ1-1; 7 nucleotides match TRBD1. Germline V gene sequence: CDR1 MNHEY, CDR2 SMNVEV (reference sequence). J gave up 7 bases and V 6 bases, and 5 bases lay outside the gene matches. The CDR3 covers 12 residues. DNA of the CDR3: TGTGCCAGCAGCCGGACAGGTTTTGAAGCTTTCTTT. Its protein product is CASSRTGFEAFF.

This chain joins TRBV11-2 and TRBJ2-1; perhaps D is TRBD1 or TRBD2 (5 bases each). V lost 1 base and J lost 8, with 12 bases in between. Germline lookup yields CDR1 SGHAT and CDR2 FQNNGV. The CDR3 loop spans 14 amino acids. CDR3: CASSLGDGIYEQFF. The CDR3 DNA reads as TGTGCCAGCAGCTTAGGGGACGGAATATATGAGCAGTTCTTC.

The chain carries TRBV4-1 and TRBJ2-1, with TRBD2 matching over 7 bases. Unmatched junction bases numbered 15, after V lost 5 bases and J lost 5 bases. The CDR3 contains 17 residues. The germline V gene has CDR1 MGHRA and CDR2 YSYEKL. CDR3 amino acids: CASSAGILAGQDNEQFF. The DNA for the CDR3 is TGCGCCAGCAGCGCCGGGATTTTAGCGGGTCAAGACAATGAGCAGTTCTTC.

The rearrangement links TRBV24-1 to TRBJ2-5; 12 bases are a match to TRBD1. The CDR3 spans 16 residues. The V segment lost 5 bases and the J segment 3 bases; nucleotides outside the gene matches: 6. CDR1 KGHDR and CDR2 SFDVKD come from the germline V gene. The CDR3 is CATSAPGQGAKETQYF. CDR3 bases: TGTGCCACCAGTGCACCGGGACAGGGGGCAAAAGAGACCCAGTACTTC.

This chain connects TRBV6-5 to TRBJ2-2; 11 bases match TRBD1. This CDR3 is 15 amino acids long. The trim removed 6 bases at V and 5 bases at J, leaving 5 bases unmatched. Germline lookup yields CDR1 MNHEY and CDR2 SVGAGI. The CDR3 reads CASSPGQGVTGELFF. The CDR3 DNA is TGTGCCAGCAGCCCGGGACAGGGGGTGACCGGGGAGCTGTTTTTT.

This clone occurred once. The chain combines TRBV7-2 with TRBJ2-5; 8 positions agree with TRBD2. Per the germline V gene, CDR1 is SGHTA and CDR2 is FQGNSA. This CDR3 region has 16 residues. Germline trimming cut 1 base from V and 1 base from J; bases unmatched to any gene: 5. In nucleotides, the CDR3 is TGTGCCAGCAGCTTAGTGGTCAGCGGGAGCCAAGAGACCCAGTACTTC. Its translation is CASSLVVSGSQETQYF.

The gene calls are TRBV5-1 and TRBJ1-1; no clear D. This CDR3 comprises 13 residues. Per germline, CDR1 SGHRS and CDR2 YFSETQ. The ends were cut back, 2 bases at V and 1 base at J, with 6 bases in the middle. Here the CDR3 reads CASSFKANTEAFF. CDR3 bases: TGCGCCAGCAGCTTTAAGGCGAACACTGAAGCTTTCTTT.

This chain uses TRBV6-1 with TRBJ2-7; 10 bases are a match to TRBD1. Germline-derived CDR1 and CDR2 are MNHNS and SASEGT. The trim removed 3 bases at V and 2 bases at J, leaving 1 base unmatched. The CDR3 consists of 14 residues. DNA for the CDR3: TGTGCCAGCAGTGATGGGACAGGGGCCTACGAGCAGTACTTC. Translated, it gives CASSDGTGAYEQYF.

J is TRBJ1-1 and V is TRBV5-6, with a weak D call TRBD1 (6 bases). CDR1 and CDR2 (germline): SGHDT, YYEEEE. This CDR3 comprises 17 residues. V lost 4 bases, J lost 0 bases, and 19 bases lay in between. The CDR3 here is CASSPVGQFFMNTEAFF. The CDR3, as DNA: TGTGCCAGCAGCCCGGTAGGACAGTTTTTCATGAACACTGAAGCTTTCTTT.

The chain uses TRBV5-1 and TRBJ2-1; 7 positions agree with TRBD2. Germline V gene lookup returns CDR1 SGHRS and CDR2 YFSETQ. This CDR3 is 17 amino acids long. Losses at the gene ends were 0 bases for V and 0 bases for J; bases not matched to a gene: 6. CDR3 region: CASSLVPSGVSYNEQFF. Written as DNA, the CDR3 is TGCGCCAGCAGCTTGGTTCCTAGCGGCGTCTCCTACAATGAGCAGTTCTTC.